These T cell receptor beta chains were read from a single sample in a study of cytomegalovirus exposure and HLA in healthy donors. Using immunoSEQ multiplex PCR, the repertoire was profiled, and TCRdb retains in-frame clones only, with some absent. Recorded for this sample: around 70,000 clones. The sequencing input was PBMCs. The source of these receptors is a female donor in good health and CMV-seropositive. CDR3s include the opening cysteine and the closing phenylalanine or tryptophan. A D gene is named only where the DNA matches it firmly.

v_call	d_call	j_call	cdr3_aa	cdr3_nt
TRBV16	-	TRBJ2-2	CASSRLRDGELFF	TGTGCCAGCAGCCGACTAAGAGACGGGGAGCTGTTTTTT
TRBV5-4	-	TRBJ2-3	CASSLQQGRGTDTQYF	TGTGCCAGCAGCTTGCAGCAGGGTAGAGGCACAGATACGCAGTATTTT
TRBV19	-	TRBJ1-5	CASSIWATVSNQPQHF	TGTGCCAGTAGTATTTGGGCGACAGTTAGCAATCAGCCCCAGCATTTT
TRBV7-3	-	TRBJ2-3	CASSLSSITSTDTQYF	TGTGCCAGCAGCTTATCTAGCATCACTAGCACAGATACGCAGTATTTT
TRBV27	-	TRBJ1-1	CASSLLSGARDTEAFF	TGTGCCAGCAGTTTATTATCAGGGGCTCGGGACACTGAAGCTTTCTTT
TRBV5-1	-	TRBJ1-6	CASSSYGRGDNSPLHF	TGCGCCAGCAGCTCCTACGGACGGGGAGATAATTCACCCCTCCACTTT
TRBV7-8	-	TRBJ2-7	CASSLEAGPYEQYF	TGTGCCAGCAGCTTAGAGGCGGGACCCTACGAGCAGTACTTC
TRBV5-1	TRBD1	TRBJ2-2	CASSLQGITGELFF	TGCGCCAGCAGCTTACAGGGGATCACCGGGGAGCTGTTTTTT
TRBV9	-	TRBJ2-3	CASSVAGRTDTQYF	TGTGCCAGCAGCGTAGCAGGGCGCACAGATACGCAGTATTTT
TRBV18	TRBD1	TRBJ2-7	CASSLGTGPSYEQYF	TGTGCCAGCTCACTCGGGACAGGGCCCTCCTACGAGCAGTACTTC
TRBV27	-	TRBJ2-7	CASSSPFEGHEQYF	TGTGCCAGCAGTTCCCCCTTTGAGGGCCACGAGCAGTACTTC
TRBV19	-	TRBJ2-5	CASSISSGFSGQETQYF	TGTGCCAGTAGTATCTCTTCCGGGTTTAGCGGCCAAGAGACCCAGTACTTC
TRBV5-4	TRBD2	TRBJ2-7	CASSADLAGTSYEQYF	TGTGCCAGCAGCGCCGACCTAGCGGGGACATCCTACGAGCAGTACTTC
TRBV19	-	TRBJ1-6	CASSIAGTYNSPLHF	TGTGCCAGTAGTATAGCCGGGACATATAATTCACCCCTCCACTTT
TRBV5-1	TRBD1	TRBJ1-1	CASSSPGQGDTEAFF	TGCGCCAGCAGCTCGCCGGGACAGGGGGACACTGAAGCTTTCTTT
TRBV4-1	TRBD1	TRBJ1-2	CASSQEGGQGHGYTF	TGCGCCAGCAGCCAAGAAGGGGGACAGGGTCATGGCTACACCTTC
TRBV5-1	-	TRBJ1-1	CASSPHSGGPNTEDFF	TGCGCCAGCAGCCCCCATAGTGGGGGCCCGAACACTGAAGATTTCTTT
TRBV5-1	-	TRBJ2-7	CASSLQGAYEQYF	TGCGCCAGCAGCTTGCAGGGCGCCTACGAGCAGTACTTC
TRBV27	-	TRBJ1-1	CASSLAGDPTEAFF	TGTGCCAGCAGTTTGGCAGGGGACCCCACTGAAGCTTTCTTT
TRBV13	-	TRBJ2-5	CASSSDYQETQYF	TGTGCCAGCAGCTCGGACTACCAAGAGACCCAGTACTTC
TRBV28	TRBD1	TRBJ2-6	CASVGQALRGANVLTF	TGTGCCAGCGTGGGACAGGCCCTTCGAGGGGCCAACGTCCTGACTTTC
TRBV18	TRBD1	TRBJ2-3	CASSPPRGGEADTQYF	TGTGCCAGCTCACCACCCAGAGGGGGCGAGGCAGATACGCAGTATTTT
TRBV5-4	-	TRBJ2-7	CASSLGTYEQYF	TGTGCCAGCAGCTTGGGTACCTACGAGCAGTACTTC
TRBV4-1	TRBD2	TRBJ2-7	CASSSGDEQYF	TGCGCCAGCAGCAGCGGGGACGAGCAGTACTTC
TRBV5-6	TRBD1	TRBJ2-5	CASSLFRGQDRQYF	TGTGCCAGCAGCTTGTTCCGAGGACAGGATCGTCAGTACTTC
TRBV6-6	-	TRBJ2-2	CASSYWPRGGAGELFF	TGTGCCAGCAGTTACTGGCCTAGAGGGGGGGCCGGGGAGCTGTTTTTT
TRBV5-1	-	TRBJ1-1	CASSNRRGNTEAFF	TGCGCCAGCAGCAACAGACGGGGGAACACTGAAGCTTTCTTT
TRBV10-2	-	TRBJ1-5	CASKGGAHNQPQHF	TGCGCCAGCAAGGGAGGGGCCCACAATCAGCCCCAGCATTTT
TRBV6-5	-	TRBJ2-5	CASGFGRGREETQYF	TGTGCCAGCGGGTTTGGGCGGGGGCGGGAAGAGACCCAGTACTTC
TRBV27	-	TRBJ1-1	CASSLRQAEMNTEAFF	TGTGCCAGCAGTTTACGACAGGCGGAAATGAACACTGAAGCTTTCTTT
TRBV7-9	-	TRBJ1-1	CASSPWRGNTEAFF	TGTGCCAGCAGCCCCTGGAGAGGGAACACTGAAGCTTTCTTT
TRBV7-3	-	TRBJ1-2	CASSPGGANYGYTF	TGTGCCAGCAGCCCCGGCGGCGCGAACTATGGCTACACCTTC
TRBV18	TRBD1	TRBJ1-6	CASSLDRVNSPLHF	TGTGCCAGCTCACTCGACAGGGTGAATTCACCCCTCCACTTT
TRBV29-1	TRBD1	TRBJ2-7	CSAYRGTNEQYF	TGCAGCGCATACAGGGGTACCAACGAGCAGTACTTC
TRBV1	-	TRBJ2-3	CTSSQGFGQYF	TGCACCAGCAGCCAAGGGTTCGGGCAGTATTTT
TRBV6-6	-	TRBJ2-6	CASSYATTGANVLTF	TGTGCCAGCAGTTACGCTACCACTGGGGCCAACGTCCTGACTTTC
TRBV19	-	TRBJ1-5	CASSPAGRGRGNQPQHF	TGTGCCAGTAGTCCGGCCGGCAGGGGCAGGGGCAATCAGCCCCAGCATTTT
TRBV5-1	TRBD1	TRBJ1-4	CASRSGTGGDFEKLFF	TGCGCCAGCAGGTCCGGGACAGGGGGTGACTTTGAAAAACTGTTTTTT
TRBV27	TRBD1	TRBJ2-7	CASSGTEVSYEQYF	TGTGCCAGCAGTGGGACAGAGGTATCCTACGAGCAGTACTTC
TRBV6-1	-	TRBJ1-1	CATIYGGAAFF	TGTGCCACCATTTATGGGGGGGCTGCTTTCTTT
TRBV19	-	TRBJ1-1	CASSIGQWTEAFF	TGTGCCAGTAGTATTGGACAGTGGACTGAAGCTTTCTTT